Below are 9 T cell receptor beta chains sequenced from a single sample in a study of shared clonotypes between healthy human individuals (dated by TCRdb to 2019 to 2021). The library was obtained by the immunoSEQ multiplex PCR assay. In its TCRdb copy, this immuneACCESS table keeps in-frame sequences only and misses some clones. Where compared with another copy, unresolved V genes explain less than half of these, and the others have no known cause. The sample contains 2 million to 2.5 million clones, 93% of them found a single time. The ten largest make up approximately 0.37% of the sample. Sequencing input: naive CD4+ T cells from PBMCs. Read against the paper, the sample's cell subset or site label means: CD45RA+ positively selected. These receptors were obtained from a man between 18 and 29 years old in good health. Some clones in this sample may be carry-over from other donors' samples.

V is TRBV2 and J is TRBJ2-5, with 7 bases that match TRBD1. V lost 5 bases and J lost 4; bases outside the gene matches: 7. This CDR3 is built from 14 residues. Germline V gene data show CDR1 as SNHLY and CDR2 as FYNNEI. Written as DNA, the CDR3 is TGTGCCAGCAGTTTAAGAGGGGGCCGAGAGACCCAGTACTTC. This codes for CASSLRGGRETQYF.

The J gene is TRBJ1-5, the V gene TRBV7-2, with D hard to call. Trimming took off 5 bases at V and 1 base at J, with 9 bases between the two ends. Germline V CDR1 and CDR2: SGHTA, FQGNSA. The CDR3 spans 14 residues. The chain's CDR3 is CASSPLRSNQPQHF. The CDR3 coding sequence is TGTGCCAGCAGCCCCCTCCGAAGCAATCAGCCCCAGCATTTT.

The V gene is TRBV9, the J gene TRBJ1-1; tentative D call: TRBD1 (6 bases). CDR1 and CDR2 from the germline V gene are SGDLS and YYNGEE. The V end was cut by 3 bases, the J end by 3 bases, with 15 bases between. CDR3 size: 15 residues. The CDR3 reads CASSAIRGGDTEAFF. CDR3 in DNA: TGTGCCAGCAGCGCCATCAGGGGAGGGGACACTGAAGCTTTCTTT.

This sequence joins TRBV2 and TRBJ1-2; D unclear. The germline V gene encodes CDR1 SNHLY and CDR2 FYNNEI. This CDR3 region has 13 residues. V was pared by 9 bases and J by 4 bases, with 15 bases between. The CDR3 nucleotides are TGTGCCAGTCACAGAACGTTGCTCTATGGCTACACCTTC. This codes for CASHRTLLYGYTF.

Here the CDR3 reads CSVSGQITDTQYF. The CDR3 DNA is TGCAGCGTTTCCGGGCAGATCACAGATACGCAGTATTTT. The chain combines TRBV29-1 with TRBJ2-3; D is uncertain. Per the germline V gene, CDR1 is SQVTM and CDR2 is ANQGSEA. CDR3 length: 13 amino acids. V was cut by 5 bases and J by 2 bases, with 11 bases left in between.

A note on this clone: Other nucleotide sequences from this sample produce the same CDR3. The chain carries TRBV28 and TRBJ2-5, with D maybe TRBD1 (5 bases). CDR3 size: 14 residues. Trimming shortened V by 4 bases and J by 2 bases, and 11 bases separated the two germline ends. Germline V gives CDR1 MDHEN, CDR2 SYDVKM. The CDR3 nucleotides are TGTGCCAGCAGTTCCCCAGGGTCTCAAGAGACCCAGTACTTC. As protein: CASSSPGSQETQYF.

The chain carries TRBV25-1 and TRBJ2-1, with a weak D call TRBD2 (7 bases). CDR3 length equals 14 residues. Trimming stripped 8 bases from V and 5 bases from J, with 16 bases between. Germline loops: CDR1 MGHDK, CDR2 SYGVNS. CDR3 sequence (DNA): TGTGCCAGCCATCGAGGGGGGGGTAACAATGAGCAGTTCTTC. Residues: CASHRGGGNNEQFF.

V is TRBV18 and J is TRBJ2-3; weak D call: TRBD2 (6 bases). The CDR3 has 13 residues. Per the germline V gene, CDR1 is KGHSH and CDR2 is LQKENI. The ends were cut back, 3 bases at V and 6 bases at J, with 10 bases in the middle. The CDR3 bases are TGTGCCAGCTCACCGGAAACTAGCGATACGCAGTATTTT. This encodes CASSPETSDTQYF.

The chain combines TRBV16 with TRBJ2-1, with 8 bases aligning to TRBD2. V gave up 4 bases and J gave up 8 bases; unmatched junction bases: 16. Germline V lookup: CDR1 KGHSY, CDR2 FQNENV. The CDR3 covers 17 residues. The CDR3 spells CASSRSGVGLVGHEQFF. As DNA, the CDR3 is TGTGCCAGCAGCCGGTCTGGAGTGGGACTAGTGGGTCATGAGCAGTTCTTC.